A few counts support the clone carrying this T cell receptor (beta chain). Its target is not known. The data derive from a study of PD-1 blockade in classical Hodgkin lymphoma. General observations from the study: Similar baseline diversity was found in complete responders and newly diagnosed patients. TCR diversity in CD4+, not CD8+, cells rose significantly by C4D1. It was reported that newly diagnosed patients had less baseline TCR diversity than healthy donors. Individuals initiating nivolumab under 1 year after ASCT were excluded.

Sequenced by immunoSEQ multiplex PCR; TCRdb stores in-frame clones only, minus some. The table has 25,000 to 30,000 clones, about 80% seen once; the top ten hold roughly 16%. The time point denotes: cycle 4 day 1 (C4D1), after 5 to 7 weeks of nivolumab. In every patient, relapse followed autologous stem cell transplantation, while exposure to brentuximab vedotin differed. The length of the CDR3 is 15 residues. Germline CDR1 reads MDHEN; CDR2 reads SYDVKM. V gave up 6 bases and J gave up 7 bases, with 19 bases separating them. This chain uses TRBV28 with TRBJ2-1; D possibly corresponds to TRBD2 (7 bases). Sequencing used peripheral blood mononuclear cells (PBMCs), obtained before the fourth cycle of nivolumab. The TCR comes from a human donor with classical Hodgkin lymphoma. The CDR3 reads CASRSGGRGGNEQFF. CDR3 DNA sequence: TGTGCCAGCAGGTCCGGGGGGCGCGGTGGAAATGAGCAGTTCTTC.